This T cell receptor beta chain emerged from a study of blood T cell repertoires in COVID-19. For the study at large: Both acute and convalescent COVID-19 samples were obtained from the United States, Italy and Spain.

Trimming took 6 bases from V and 7 from J, leaving 19 bases between them. The CDR3 contains 14 residues. CDR1 SQVTM and CDR2 ANQGSEA come from the germline V gene. Participants' own reports of clinical history determined their cohort assignment. Two negative PCRs, clearance, or symptom resolution characterized the recovered Cohort 3 donors. Sequencing was performed with immunoSEQ multiplex PCR; in TCRdb, only in-frame clones are kept and a portion is missing. The repertoire has about 400,000 clones, 89% of them found once; the top ten carry 1.5% to 2%. This receptor was taken from a woman aged 25 to 39 who had recovered from COVID-19. Material for sequencing was PBMCs or T cells enriched from blood (not recorded which). This chain uses TRBV29-1 with TRBJ1-5; D perhaps matches TRBD1 (5 bases). In nucleotides, the CDR3 is TGCAGCGTGCGGCAAGGGGAAGCGTGGCAGCCCCAGCATTTT. Its translation is CSVRQGEAWQPQHF. Together with reference TRBV29-1 and TRBJ1-5, the CDR3 gives the full variable domain: SAVISQKPSRDICQRGTSLTIQCQVDSQVTMMFWYRQQPGQSLTLIATANQGSEATYESGFVIDKFPISRPNLTFSTLTVSNMSPEDSSIYLCSVRQGEAWQPQHFGDGTRLSIL.